One and the same sample provided the 6 T cell receptor beta chains below, sequenced in a study of T cells in women clearing cervical HPV infection. Only in-frame clones appear in the TCRdb table, and some are missing; sequencing was by immunoSEQ multiplex PCR. This sample contains tens of thousands of clones. Material: blood buffy coat. These receptors all stem from a woman between 18 and 70 years old with a cervical HPV16 infection that either progressed to CIN3+ or cleared (not recorded which).

Note on this clone: The CDR3 end falls 3 residues outside the read, so it is completed with the germline J gene. The V gene is TRBV12-3 or TRBV12-4, the J gene TRBJ2-2, with 7 nucleotides matching TRBD2. J gave up 0 bases and V 3 bases, and 10 bases lay outside the gene matches. The CDR3 extends over 18 amino acids. CDR3 region: CASSFLWAGVANTGELFF. CDR3 bases read: TGTGCCAGCAGTTTTCTTTGGGCGGGGGTTGCGAACACCGGGGAG.

Remarks on this clone: The CDR3 extends 3 residues past the end of the read, so its final part is completed from the germline J gene. The chain is built from TRBV10-3 and TRBJ2-5; 7 positions match TRBD2. The CDR3 extends over 15 amino acids. Germline-derived CDR1 and CDR2 are ENHRY and SYGVKD. With 4 bases clipped from V and 5 bases from J, the junction kept 10 bases outside the gene matches. CDR3 bases read: TGTGCCATCAGTGGCCCAGCGCGGGGAGGGGAGACC. Translation: CAISGPARGGET. The whole CDR3 protein reads CAISGPARGGETQYF.

Turning to this clone: The read terminates 3 residues before the CDR3 end, so the remaining end is supplied by the germline J gene. This chain links TRBV28 with TRBJ1-1, with D unclear. Germline loops: CDR1 MDHEN, CDR2 SYDVKM. Trimming cost V 6 bases and J 5 bases, with 7 bases left between them. The CDR3 length is 11 residues. The CDR3 region is CASRTQTEAFF. Partial CDR3 DNA: TGTGCCAGCAGGACACAAACTGAA. Combining the CDR3 with reference TRBV28 and TRBJ1-1 gives the whole variable domain DVKVTQSSRYLVKRTGEKVFLECVQDMDHENMFWYRQDPGLGLRLIYFSYDVKMKEKGDIPEGYSVSREKKERFSLILESASTNQTSMYLCASRTQTEAFFGQGTRLTVV.

A word on this clone: The DNA ends 3 residues before the CDR3 does, and the rest of the CDR3 is filled in from the germline J gene. V usage is TRBV20-1 and J usage is TRBJ1-6, with TRBD1 matching over 9 bases. The length of the CDR3 is 15 residues. In germline, CDR1 is DFQATT, CDR2 SNEGSKA (reference sequence). Trimming cost V 3 bases and J 9 bases; bases outside gene matches: 9. The CDR3 reads CSASRRTGESSPLHF. CDR3 DNA (partial): TGCAGTGCTAGTCGGAGGACAGGGGAGAGTTCACCC.

CDR3 DNA (partial): TGCAGTGCTAGATCAGCCGGGGGGCCAGAAGAGACC. This gives the protein CSARSAGGPEET. The CDR3 as a whole reads CSARSAGGPEETQYF. The chain recombines TRBV20-1 with TRBJ2-5, with a weak D call TRBD2 (7 bases). The missing CDR3 end, 3 residues past where the read stops, is filled in from the germline J gene. Germline V gene sequence: CDR1 DFQATT, CDR2 SNEGSKA (reference sequence). The CDR3 totals 15 residues. V was trimmed by 2 bases and J by 3 bases, leaving 16 bases between them.

Worth noting for this clone: From the germline J gene comes the end of the CDR3, since the read stops 3 residues before it. The chain employs TRBV11-3 and TRBJ2-1; 7 nucleotides agree with TRBD2. Germline V gene sequence: CDR1 SGHNT, CDR2 YENEEA. Losses at the gene ends were 5 bases for V and 1 base for J; bases not matched to a gene: 2. CDR3 length: 14 amino acids. The CDR3 protein is CASSLGGSYNEQFF. The covered CDR3 bases are TGTGCCAGCAGCCTGGGGGGGTCCTACAATGAG.